This T cell receptor beta chain came from a study of T cells in Graves' hyperthyroidism and ophthalmopathy. Study observations and caveats: A model of 13 V-J pairs discriminated ophthalmopathy from stable hyperthyroidism.

Deletions cut 6 bases from V and 7 bases from J, with 16 bases between. In germline, CDR1 is MNHNS, CDR2 SASEGT. The CDR3 is made up of 14 amino acids. The investigators amplified TCR beta CDR3 regions from RNA transcripts. HTBI primers drove first-round RT-PCR of the TCR CDR3. Each CDR3 protein is one row after TCRdb ran MiXCR on the multiplex PCR reads. The sample carries about 590,000 distinct CDR3 sequences, more than 15% recorded once. Remarks on this clonotype: The target antigen is unknown.

V usage is TRBV6-1 and J usage is TRBJ1-3; TRBD1 is a possible D gene (5 bases). Sequencing input: blood. This receptor was identified in a young woman with Graves' hyperthyroidism. In nucleotides, the CDR3 is TGTGCCAGCAGCCTGGGGGGGTGGAGGAACACCATATATTTT. This sequence encodes CASSLGGWRNTIYF.